A single T cell receptor (beta chain) is shown here with its context. Its antigen is still unknown. This entry belongs to a study of shared clonotypes between healthy human individuals. Sequencing used immunoSEQ multiplex PCR; TCRdb keeps in-frame clones, though not all of them. The sample records 2 million to 2.5 million clones, roughly 90% being singletons. The CDR3 is made up of 14 amino acids. The germline gives CDR1 MNHEY, CDR2 SMNVEV (reference sequence). The ends were cut back, 2 bases at V and 8 bases at J, with 13 bases in the middle. Study-wide results and caveats: Only blood was sampled, and tissue TCR repertoires likely differ from blood ones.

The chain employs TRBV27 and TRBJ2-1; no clear D gene. Sequenced input: naive CD4+ T cells from PBMCs. Sample subset: CD45RA+ positively selected. The sequence came from a man aged 18 to 30 in good health. Some clones in this sample may be carry-over from other donors' samples. The CDR3 here is CASSLGAYLDEQFF. The CDR3 coding sequence is TGTGCCAGCAGTTTAGGAGCCTACCTCGATGAGCAGTTCTTC.